These 23 T cell receptor beta chains were sequenced from one sample in a study of CD8 T cells in ankylosing spondylitis. TCRdb called the 5' RACE reads again in MiXCR, with one record for every CDR3 protein. The data show around 130,000 distinct CDR3 sequences, 7% seen once. The sequenced material came from blood, either unsorted or a sorted T cell fraction (not recorded which). These receptor sequences come from a male donor with ankylosing spondylitis or in good health (not recorded which).

The chain joins TRBV4-1 to TRBJ2-3; 7 bases map to TRBD1. V shed 4 bases and J 2 bases; nucleotides not matched to a gene: 6. The CDR3 sequence is 15 residues long. Germline V gene sequence: CDR1 MGHRA, CDR2 YSYEKL. The CDR3 nucleotides read TGCGCCAGCAGCCCGAGACAGGGTTTCACAGATACGCAGTATTTT. Translating gives CASSPRQGFTDTQYF.

At least ten counts were recorded for this clonotype. This sequence joins TRBV7-7 and TRBJ2-2; possible D gene TRBD1, 6 bases. The V end was cut by 1 base, the J end by 0 bases, with 9 bases between. CDR1 is SSHAT, CDR2 FNYEAQ, per germline (reference sequence). This CDR3 region has 16 residues. The CDR3 protein is CASSLDRQANTGELFF. For the CDR3, the DNA is TGTGCCAGCAGCTTAGATAGACAGGCGAACACCGGGGAGCTGTTTTTT.

This clonotype appeared many times. The chain joins TRBV20-1 to TRBJ2-7, with 7 bases that match TRBD2. Per germline, CDR1 DFQATT and CDR2 SNEGSKA (reference sequence). After removal of 0 bases from V and 1 base from J, the junction contained 6 bases not matched to a gene. This CDR3 spans 15 amino acids. CDR3 residues: CSARDPRGTSYEQYF. The CDR3 nucleotides are TGCAGTGCTAGAGATCCGCGGGGGACTTCCTACGAGCAGTACTTC.

There are many counts of this clonotype. The chain employs TRBV7-9 and TRBJ1-4; perhaps TRBD1 as D (5 bases). V lost 5 bases to trimming and J lost 7 bases, with 11 bases between them. This CDR3 has 13 amino acids. Looked up from germline, CDR1 is SEHNR and CDR2 is FQNEAQ (reference sequence). CDR3 loop: CASSTTGGEKLFF. In DNA, the CDR3 is TGTGCCAGCAGCACGACGGGGGGTGAAAAACTGTTTTTT.

This clonotype was recorded at least ten times. V gene TRBV27 combines with J gene TRBJ1-3; D is unclear. Germline CDR1 MNHEY, CDR2 SMNVEV (reference sequence). This CDR3 contains 16 residues. Trimming shortened V by 0 bases and J by 0 bases, and 9 bases separated the two germline ends. The DNA for the CDR3 is TGTGCCAGCAGTTTATCGCCCGGGAGCTCTGGAAACACCATATATTTT. This encodes CASSLSPGSSGNTIYF.

Concerning this clonotype: A much bigger clone sits one base away, suggesting this may be a read error. The chain uses TRBV5-1 and TRBJ2-7; 10 bases are shared with TRBD2. The CDR3 consists of 15 residues. The germline V gene has CDR1 SGHRS and CDR2 YFSETQ. The CDR3 nucleotides are TGCGCCAGCAGCTTGCAGCGGGAGGGTCCCTACGAGCATTACTTC. Protein: CASSLQREGPYEHYF. The entire variable domain, with the rest obtained from reference TRBV5-1 and TRBJ2-7, is as follows: KAGVTQTPRYLIKTRGQQVTLSCSPISGHRSVSWYQQTPGQGLQFLFEYFSETQRNKGNFPGRFSGRQFSNSRSEMNVSTLELGDSALYLCASSLQREGPYEHYFGPGTRLTVT.

This clonotype has a count of ten or more. The rearrangement joins TRBV10-3 to TRBJ1-1; D might be TRBD1 (5 bases). Germline CDR1 reads ENHRY; CDR2 reads SYGVKD. The CDR3 is 17 amino acids. V dropped 0 bases and J dropped 4 bases, with 18 bases sitting between them. CDR3 sequence (DNA): TGTGCCATCAGTGAGTCGAGTGGCCCAGGGCAAGTCACTGAAGCTTTCTTT. Encoded protein: CAISESSGPGQVTEAFF.

Ten or more counts support this clonotype. This chain connects TRBV12-3 or TRBV12-4 to TRBJ1-1, with TRBD1 as a possible D gene (6 bases). CDR3 length equals 13 residues. V gave up 5 bases and J gave up 3 bases, with 10 bases separating them. CDR3 in amino acids: CASSLRTDTEAFF. DNA of the CDR3: TGTGCCAGCAGTCTTCGGACAGACACTGAAGCTTTCTTT.

In this sample, this clonotype turned up many times. V gene TRBV5-1 combines with J gene TRBJ1-1; 8 bases line up with TRBD1. The CDR3 has 13 residues. The V gene end was trimmed by 4 bases and the J gene end by 8 bases; junction bases not matched to a gene: 7. Germline CDR1 reads SGHRS; CDR2 reads YFSETQ. CDR3 sequence reads: CASSIGTGREAFF. CDR3 bases: TGCGCCAGCAGCATAGGGACAGGCCGCGAAGCTTTCTTT.

This clonotype came up a few times. The V call is TRBV25-1, the J call TRBJ1-1; TRBD1 might be the D (5 bases). There are 13 residues in the CDR3. The V gene's germline CDR1 is MGHDK and CDR2 SYGVNS. V was trimmed by 6 bases and J by 1 base, leaving 9 bases between them. The CDR3 protein is CASRAGGNTEAFF. The CDR3 nucleotides read TGTGCCAGCAGGGCCGGGGGGAACACTGAAGCTTTCTTT.

This clonotype was seen repeatedly, ten times or more. The rearrangement links TRBV7-9 to TRBJ1-1; D gene uncertain. Trimming stripped 3 bases from V and 0 bases from J, with 11 bases between. This CDR3 has 15 residues. Germline V gene data show CDR1 as SEHNR and CDR2 as FQNEAQ (reference sequence). In DNA, the CDR3 is TGTGCCAGCAGCTTGAGGTTAGGATTGAACACTGAAGCTTTCTTT. It codes for CASSLRLGLNTEAFF. Looking up the rest from reference TRBV7-9 and TRBJ1-1 gives the full variable domain: DTGVSQNPRHKITKRGQNVTFRCDPISEHNRLYWYRQTLGQGPEFLTYFQNEAQLEKSRLLSDRFSAERPKGSFSTLEIQRTEQGDSAMYLCASSLRLGLNTEAFFGQGTRLTVV.

Ten or more counts support this clonotype. The genes are TRBV18 and TRBJ2-1; TRBD1 aligns across 9 bases. The CDR3 totals 17 residues. V trimming: 4 bases; J trimming: 5 bases; junction bases outside the gene matches: 12. Germline CDR1 and CDR2: KGHSH and LQKENI. CDR3 sequence reads: CASSLNSDRGSNNEQFF. CDR3 coding DNA: TGTGCCAGCTCACTAAACTCGGACAGGGGATCTAACAATGAGCAGTTCTTC.

On this clonotype itself: One end of the junction varies from germline; a read error may be responsible. The genes are TRBV7-8 and TRBJ1-5, with unresolved D. The CDR3 runs to 16 residues. From germline, CDR1 is SGHVS and CDR2 FQNEAQ. This CDR3 reads CDSSLAWADSNQPQHF. The CDR3 nucleotides are TGTGACAGCAGCTTAGCGTGGGCAGATAGCAATCAGCCCCAGCATTTT.

This clonotype was recorded many times. The chain carries TRBV12-3 or TRBV12-4 and TRBJ1-6, with D possibly matching TRBD1 (5 bases). This CDR3 has 15 amino acids. Trimming took 7 bases from V and 5 from J, leaving 15 bases between them. The CDR3 region is CASTGGSGNNSPLHF. The CDR3 nucleotides are TGTGCCAGCACCGGGGGGTCGGGTAATAATTCACCCCTCCACTTT.

This clonotype was detected only a few times. This sequence joins TRBV12-3 or TRBV12-4 and TRBJ2-1, with D perhaps matching TRBD1 or TRBD2 (5 bases each). The length of the CDR3 is 16 residues. Trimming left V 5 bases short and J 3 bases short, with 17 bases between. CDR3 protein: CASSLAGTWGYNEQFF. Written as DNA, the CDR3 is TGTGCCAGCAGTCTCGCCGGGACGTGGGGCTACAATGAGCAGTTCTTC.

The sample holds many counts of this clonotype. The CDR3 protein is CASSLSPTSTGGSTGELFF. CDR3 coding DNA: TGTGCCAGCAGCTTATCGCCGACCTCGACAGGGGGTAGCACCGGGGAGCTGTTTTTT. This chain connects TRBV7-3 to TRBJ2-2, with 9 nucleotides matching TRBD1. The CDR3 covers 19 residues. Per the germline V gene, CDR1 is SGHTA and CDR2 is FQGTGA. Unmatched junction bases numbered 14, after V lost 2 bases and J lost 4 bases.

This clonotype appeared many times. The chain recombines TRBV25-1 with TRBJ2-2; a weak D match, TRBD1 (6 bases). Germline CDR1 MGHDK, CDR2 SYGVNS. This CDR3 spans 15 amino acids. Trimming left V 5 bases short and J 2 bases short, with 12 bases between. CDR3 sequence (DNA): TGTGCCAGCAGTCCACAGGGTTTAAACACCGGGGAGCTGTTTTTT. It specifies CASSPQGLNTGELFF.

This clonotype was seen at least ten times. V and J are TRBV18 and TRBJ2-7, with a weak D call TRBD1 (6 bases). Deletions cut 0 bases from V and 3 bases from J, with 12 bases between. Germline assignment: CDR1 KGHSH and CDR2 LQKENI. This CDR3 is 15 amino acids long. The CDR3 is CASSPPSTGGYEQYF. CDR3 sequence (DNA): TGTGCCAGCTCACCACCTTCGACAGGAGGCTACGAGCAGTACTTC.

Ten or more counts support this clonotype. The rearrangement joins TRBV11-1 to TRBJ2-1, with TRBD2 matching 7 bases. Germline trimming cut 3 bases from V and 2 bases from J; bases unmatched to any gene: 4. This CDR3 is built from 15 residues. Germline V gene sequence: CDR1 SGHAT, CDR2 FQDESV (reference sequence). CDR3 coding DNA: TGTGCCAGCAGCTTGGTGGGGGGGGCCTACAATGAGCAGTTCTTC. Translated, it gives CASSLVGGAYNEQFF.

Ten or more counts support this clonotype. V usage is TRBV29-1 and J usage is TRBJ2-5, with TRBD1 identical over 8 bases. This CDR3 is 13 amino acids long. Germline values: CDR1 SQVTM, CDR2 ANQGSEA. CDR3: CSSEDRAQETQYF. CDR3 sequence (DNA): TGCAGTTCGGAGGACAGGGCTCAAGAGACCCAGTACTTC.

This clonotype showed up many times. The gene calls are TRBV30 and TRBJ1-4; D uncertain. Looked up from germline, CDR1 is GTSNPN and CDR2 is SVGIG (reference sequence). V was cut by 3 bases and J by 3 bases, with 14 bases left in between. The CDR3 covers 15 residues. The CDR3 DNA reads as TGTGCCTGGAGCCTACTACCATCACCTAATGAAAAACTGTTTTTT. This encodes CAWSLLPSPNEKLFF.

This clonotype was counted ten times or more. V is TRBV7-2 and J is TRBJ2-2, with TRBD1 identical over 9 bases. The CDR3 extends over 16 amino acids. Germline V gene data show CDR1 as SGHTA and CDR2 as FQGNSA. The ends lost 7 bases at V and 4 bases at J; junction bases unmatched: 10. CDR3 amino acids: CASTPPGQGFTGELFF. CDR3 DNA: TGTGCCAGCACCCCGCCGGGACAGGGCTTCACCGGGGAGCTGTTTTTT.

This clonotype was seen ten or more times. The V call is TRBV29-1, the J call TRBJ2-5; 7 nucleotides match TRBD2. The J segment lost 4 bases and the V segment lost 3 bases, leaving 5 bases of the junction unmatched. Germline-derived CDR1 and CDR2 are SQVTM and ANQGSEA. The CDR3 runs to 13 residues. CDR3 in DNA: TGCAGCGTTGAGATGGGAGGGGCAGAGACCCAGTACTTC. It yields the protein CSVEMGGAETQYF.